The 8 T cell receptor beta chains reported below all come from one sample, sequenced in a study of CD8 T cells in Susac syndrome. Random hexamers primed reverse transcription of roughly 0.45 to 1 ug RNA. TCRdb processed the immunoSEQ multiplex PCR reads anew with MiXCR; each CDR3 protein has one entry. The sample holds roughly 120,000 distinct CDR3 sequences, 90% to 95% seen once. The sequenced sample was CD4+ T cells from PBMCs. These receptors were obtained from a human donor in good health.

The chain joins TRBV14 to TRBJ1-3; no reliable D call. The CDR3 contains 13 residues. Germline-derived CDR1 and CDR2 are SGHDN and FVKESK. V was shortened by 4 bases and J by 2 bases, with 6 bases between the two germline ends. CDR3 in DNA: TGTGCCAGCAGCCGGGCGGCTGGAAACACCATATATTTT. It specifies CASSRAAGNTIYF. Full variable domain (remainder filled in from reference TRBV14 and TRBJ1-3): EAGVTQFPSHSVIEKGQTVTLRCDPISGHDNLYWYRRVMGKEIKFLLHFVKESKQDESGMPNNRFLAERTGGTYSTLKVQPAELEDSGVYFCASSRAAGNTIYFGEGSWLTVV.

This chain joins TRBV12-3 or TRBV12-4 and TRBJ1-1; possibly TRBD1 for D (5 bases). Trimming pared 3 bases from V and 11 bases from J, leaving 19 bases between. This CDR3 is 14 amino acids long. This CDR3 reads CASSFRGARTGAFF. CDR3 bases: TGTGCCAGCAGTTTTCGAGGGGCCCGGACCGGGGCTTTCTTT.

The V gene is TRBV18, the J gene TRBJ2-5, with 10 bases fitting TRBD2. The V gene end was trimmed by 4 bases and the J gene end by 1 base; junction bases not matched to a gene: 3. Germline V gene sequence: CDR1 KGHSH, CDR2 LQKENI. The CDR3 is 15 residues long. The DNA for the CDR3 is TGTGCCAGCTCACGGACTAGCGGAGGCCAAGAGACCCAGTACTTC. It codes for CASSRTSGGQETQYF.

This chain uses TRBV6-5 with TRBJ2-4, with TRBD2 matching 8 bases. The V gene end was trimmed by 2 bases and the J gene end by 1 base; junction bases not matched to a gene: 1. CDR1 and CDR2 (germline): MNHEY, SVGAGI. The CDR3 covers 15 residues. The CDR3 coding sequence is TGTGCCAGCAGTTACGAGCGGGGGGCCAAAAACATTCAGTACTTC. Protein product: CASSYERGAKNIQYF.

This chain links TRBV29-1 with TRBJ2-5; D might be TRBD1 (5 bases). Germline CDR1 and CDR2: SQVTM and ANQGSEA. The CDR3 contains 13 residues. Trimming pared 5 bases from V and 5 bases from J, leaving 15 bases between. CDR3 sequence reads: CSVNPTVSETQYF. The CDR3 nucleotides read TGCAGCGTTAACCCGACAGTCTCGGAGACCCAGTACTTC.

This clonotype was recorded once. The CDR3 DNA reads TGTGCCACCAGTCGCGACACTAGCACAGATACGCAGTATTTT. Translation: CATSRDTSTDTQYF. The V call is TRBV24-1, the J call TRBJ2-3, with no clear D. The germline V and J ends were trimmed by 6 bases and 0 bases, with 9 bases remaining between them. In germline, CDR1 is KGHDR, CDR2 SFDVKD. CDR3 length: 14 residues.

The rearrangement links TRBV5-1 to TRBJ2-3; D not resolved. Germline-derived CDR1 and CDR2 are SGHRS and YFSETQ. The length of the CDR3 is 11 residues. V lost 3 bases and J lost 6, with 5 bases in between. DNA of the CDR3: TGCGCCAGCAGCTCCGCGGATACGCAGTATTTT. As protein: CASSSADTQYF.

The chain links TRBV10-3 to TRBJ2-1; unclear D gene. Germline-derived CDR1 and CDR2 are ENHRY and SYGVKD. This CDR3 spans 14 amino acids. Trimming took 2 bases from V and 5 from J, leaving 10 bases between them. The CDR3 DNA reads as TGTGCCATCAGTGAGCAGAGGACGGACAATGAGCAGTTCTTC. This encodes CAISEQRTDNEQFF.